The TCR beta chain described here comes from a study of T cell clonality in common variable immunodeficiency. Overall study findings and caveats: Compared with healthy controls, CVID subjects showed increased TCRbeta clonality, mostly in about a third.

The germline V and J ends were trimmed by 2 bases and 2 bases, with 8 bases remaining between them. This CDR3 is built from 14 residues. Germline values: CDR1 MGHRA, CDR2 YSYEKL. This clone was picked up many times. Its antigen remains unknown. The CDR3 is cut off 3 residues early in the read; its end comes from the germline J gene. CVID and control samples used equivalent genomic DNA input. Repertoires were generated with immunoSEQ multiplex PCR, while TCRdb's copy carries only in-frame clones and drops some. The data list tens of thousands of clones, none observed once; roughly 1.9% falls to the top ten. Both groups were predominantly of Caucasian heritage.

Sequencing was performed on peripheral blood mononuclear cells. This chain links TRBV4-1 with TRBJ2-3; D ambiguous. The clonotype was recovered from a person between 18 and 75 years old in good health. CDR3 DNA, as far as it was read: TGCGCCAGCAGCCAAACTCAAACCACAGATACG. Amino acid sequence: CASSQTQTTDT. The CDR3, in full, reads CASSQTQTTDTQYF.